This entry is about one T cell receptor beta chain. The antigen is unknown. These data are taken from a study of T cells after posttransplantation cyclophosphamide. Regarding the study as a whole: Recipient CMV seropositivity and CMV reactivation strongly tracked TRB clonality. Blood and skin or GI T cell repertoires showed limited TRB overlap. Donor CD8+ memory clones often dominated recipient blood repertoires at later times.

A marrow graft followed busulfan-fludarabine conditioning, with cyclophosphamide on days +3 and +4. Trimming cost V 4 bases and J 5 bases, with 12 bases left between them. CDR3 length equals 13 residues. Germline V lookup: CDR1 SQVTM, CDR2 ANQGSEA. Profiled with immunoSEQ multiplex PCR; TCRdb holds only in-frame clones, not every one. Of about 16,000 clones listed, around 91% are singletons. The receptor's source is a male patient between 55 and 70 years old who received an allogeneic stem cell transplant from a related donor and was CMV-positive. Some T cells may be graft donor cells. The chain combines TRBV29-1 with TRBJ2-1, with D uncertain. Specimen: CD4+ T cells sorted from blood, collected after allogeneic stem cell transplant with posttransplant cyclophosphamide. In nucleotides, the CDR3 is TGCAGCGTTGCCCCTTCAGGTAACAATGAGCAGTTCTTC. Translating it yields CSVAPSGNNEQFF.